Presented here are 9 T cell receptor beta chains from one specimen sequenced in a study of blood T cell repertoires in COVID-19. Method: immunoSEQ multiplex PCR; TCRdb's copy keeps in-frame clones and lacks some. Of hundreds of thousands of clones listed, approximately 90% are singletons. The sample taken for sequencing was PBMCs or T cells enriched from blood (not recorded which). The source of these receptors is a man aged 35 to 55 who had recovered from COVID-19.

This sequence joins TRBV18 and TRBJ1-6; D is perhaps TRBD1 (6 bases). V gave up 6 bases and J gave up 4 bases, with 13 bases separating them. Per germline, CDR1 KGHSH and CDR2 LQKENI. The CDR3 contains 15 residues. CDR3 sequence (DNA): TGTGCCAGCTCTCAACAGGGTGGATATAATTCACCCCTCCACTTT. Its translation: CASSQQGGYNSPLHF.

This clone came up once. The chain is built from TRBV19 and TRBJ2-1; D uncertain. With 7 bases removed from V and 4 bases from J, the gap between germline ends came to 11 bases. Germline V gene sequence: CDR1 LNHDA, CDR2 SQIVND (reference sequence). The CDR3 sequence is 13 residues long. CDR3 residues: CASTSAQYNEQFF. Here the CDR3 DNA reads TGTGCCAGTACTTCAGCGCAGTACAATGAGCAGTTCTTC.

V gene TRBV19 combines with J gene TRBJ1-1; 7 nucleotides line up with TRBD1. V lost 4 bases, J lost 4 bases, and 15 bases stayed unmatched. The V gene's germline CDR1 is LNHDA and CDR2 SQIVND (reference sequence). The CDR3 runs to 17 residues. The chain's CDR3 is CASSTYRGASWITEAFF. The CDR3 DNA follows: TGTGCCAGTAGTACCTACAGGGGCGCCTCATGGATCACTGAAGCTTTCTTT.

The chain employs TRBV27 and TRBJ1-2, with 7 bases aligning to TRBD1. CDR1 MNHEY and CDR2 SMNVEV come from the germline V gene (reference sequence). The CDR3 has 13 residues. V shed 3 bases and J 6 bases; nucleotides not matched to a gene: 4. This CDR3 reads CASSFRQGHGYTF. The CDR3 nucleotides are TGTGCCAGCAGTTTTAGACAGGGACATGGCTACACCTTC.

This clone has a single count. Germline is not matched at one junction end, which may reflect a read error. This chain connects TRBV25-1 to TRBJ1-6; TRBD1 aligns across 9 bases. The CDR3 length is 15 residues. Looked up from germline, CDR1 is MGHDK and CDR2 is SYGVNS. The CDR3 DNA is TGTACCAGCAGTCCGACCGACAGGGGGAATTCACCCCTCCACTTT. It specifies CTSSPTDRGNSPLHF.

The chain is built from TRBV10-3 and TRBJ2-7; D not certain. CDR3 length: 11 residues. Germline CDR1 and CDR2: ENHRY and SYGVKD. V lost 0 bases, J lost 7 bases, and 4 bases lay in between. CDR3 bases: TGTGCCATCAGTGAGTCCGAGGAGCAGTACTTC. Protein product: CAISESEEQYF.

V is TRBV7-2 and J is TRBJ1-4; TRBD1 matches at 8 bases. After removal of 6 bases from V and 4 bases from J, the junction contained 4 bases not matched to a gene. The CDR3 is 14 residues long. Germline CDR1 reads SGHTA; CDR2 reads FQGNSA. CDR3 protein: CASSPGGINEKLFF. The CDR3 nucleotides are TGTGCCAGCAGTCCAGGGGGCATTAATGAAAAACTGTTTTTT.

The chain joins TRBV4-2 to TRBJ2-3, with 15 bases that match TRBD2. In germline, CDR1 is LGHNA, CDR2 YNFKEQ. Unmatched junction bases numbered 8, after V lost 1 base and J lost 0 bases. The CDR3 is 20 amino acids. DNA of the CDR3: TGTGCCAGCAGCCAAGTGGGACTAGCGGGGGGAGAGACTAGCACAGATACGCAGTATTTT. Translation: CASSQVGLAGGETSTDTQYF.

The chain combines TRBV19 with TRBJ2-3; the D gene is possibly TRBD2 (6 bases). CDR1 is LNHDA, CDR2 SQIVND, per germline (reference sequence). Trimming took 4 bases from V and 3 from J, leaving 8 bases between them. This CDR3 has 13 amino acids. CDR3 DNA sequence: TGTGCCAGTAGTAGCGGGGTAACAGATACGCAGTATTTT. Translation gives CASSSGVTDTQYF.